One sample yielded the 14 T cell receptor beta chains listed below, sequenced in a study of blood T cell repertoires in COVID-19. The method was immunoSEQ multiplex PCR; TCRdb's version includes in-frame clones alone and lacks a portion of them. The sample records nearly 250,000 clones, 90% being singletons. Sequenced: PBMCs or T cells enriched from blood (not recorded which). The source is a middle-aged man who had been exposed to COVID-19.

The gene calls are TRBV19 and TRBJ2-7; 11 bases line up with TRBD2. CDR1 LNHDA and CDR2 SQIVND come from the germline V gene (reference sequence). V shed 9 bases and J 4 bases; nucleotides not matched to a gene: 11. The CDR3 has 15 residues. The CDR3 sequence is CASRSSRLAGYEQYF. CDR3 bases: TGTGCCAGCCGCAGCTCGCGACTAGCGGGGTACGAGCAGTACTTC.

As to this clone: At the DNA level, this CDR3 is encoded by other sequences in the same sample as well. This rearrangement joins TRBV2 to TRBJ2-5; TRBD1 matches 7 bases. Germline values: CDR1 SNHLY, CDR2 FYNNEI. The CDR3 length is 12 residues. Trimming at V came to 6 bases and at J to 5 bases, leaving 3 bases not matched to a gene. CDR3 in DNA: TGTGCCAGCAGCGACAGGGCTGAGACCCAGTACTTC. Translated: CASSDRAETQYF.

This chain uses TRBV6-5 with TRBJ2-5, with TRBD1 matching 8 bases. V lost 7 bases to trimming and J lost 4 bases; unmatched junction nucleotides: 8. The CDR3 loop spans 14 amino acids. Germline V gene data show CDR1 as MNHEY and CDR2 as SVGAGI. CDR3 sequence (DNA): TGTGCCAGCACCCTAAGGACAGGGTTAGAGACCCAGTACTTC. Translated, it gives CASTLRTGLETQYF.

This clone was recorded only once. The chain carries TRBV5-1 and TRBJ2-5, with 7 bases fitting TRBD1. V lost 4 bases to trimming and J lost 5 bases; unmatched junction nucleotides: 11. In germline, CDR1 is SGHRS, CDR2 YFSETQ. The CDR3 has 15 residues. For the CDR3, the DNA is TGCGCCAGCAGCGACGACAGGGCTGGAGGTGAGACCCAGTACTTC. Protein product: CASSDDRAGGETQYF.

The V call is TRBV18, the J call TRBJ1-5, with D maybe TRBD1 (5 bases). The CDR3 spans 15 residues. V gave up 4 bases and J gave up 2 bases, with 12 bases separating them. Germline CDR1 reads KGHSH; CDR2 reads LQKENI. CDR3 DNA sequence: TGTGCCAGCTCACGGGCGATACAGGGCAATCAGCCCCAGCATTTT. Translated, it gives CASSRAIQGNQPQHF.

This chain's CDR3 is CAITGGYNQPQHF. CDR3 nucleotides: TGTGCCATTACGGGGGGATACAATCAGCCCCAGCATTTT. This chain uses TRBV12-3 or TRBV12-4 with TRBJ1-5, with D possibly matching TRBD1 (5 bases). V was trimmed by 10 bases and J by 3 bases, leaving 13 bases between them. The length of the CDR3 is 13 residues.

J is TRBJ2-2 and V is TRBV24-1, with TRBD2 as a possible D gene (5 bases). This CDR3 is built from 13 residues. CDR1 is KGHDR and CDR2 is SFDVKD in the germline V gene. V lost 4 bases and J lost 8, with 10 bases in between. The CDR3 DNA reads TGTGCCACCAGTGACCAAGGGAGAGGGGAGCTGTTTTTT. This gives the protein CATSDQGRGELFF.

A single count supports this clone. The rearrangement links TRBV25-1 to TRBJ1-4; D is uncertain. Trimming pared 5 bases from V and 6 bases from J, leaving 7 bases between. This CDR3 contains 12 residues. Germline V CDR1 and CDR2: MGHDK, SYGVNS. This CDR3 reads CASSRGYEKLFF. The CDR3, as DNA: TGTGCCAGCAGTCGGGGATATGAAAAACTGTTTTTT.

This chain joins TRBV24-1 and TRBJ1-1, with D tentatively TRBD1 (5 bases). Trimming removed 4 bases from V and 7 bases from J, with 15 bases in between. CDR3 length: 14 residues. Per germline, CDR1 KGHDR and CDR2 SFDVKD. This CDR3 reads CATSDPGGTGEAFF. The CDR3 nucleotides read TGTGCCACCAGTGACCCGGGAGGGACTGGTGAAGCTTTCTTT.

This clone was detected once. The genes are TRBV18 and TRBJ1-2, with unresolved D. The CDR3 extends over 14 amino acids. The germline V gene encodes CDR1 KGHSH and CDR2 LQKENI. With 0 bases removed from V and 4 bases from J, the gap between germline ends came to 9 bases. CDR3 sequence reads: CASSPPSFRYGYTF. DNA for the CDR3: TGTGCCAGCTCACCACCATCCTTTCGCTATGGCTACACCTTC.

This clone appeared a few times. The V call is TRBV6-5, the J call TRBJ2-2; TRBD1 aligns across 9 bases. V lost 7 bases to trimming and J lost 5 bases; unmatched junction nucleotides: 5. The CDR3 covers 14 residues. CDR1 is MNHEY and CDR2 is SVGAGI in the germline V gene. As DNA, the CDR3 is TGTGCCAGCAAGGTGACAGGGGGTACCGGGGAGCTGTTTTTT. Translated: CASKVTGGTGELFF.

The V gene is TRBV27, the J gene TRBJ1-2; D perhaps matches TRBD1 (5 bases). The CDR3 has 16 residues. The V gene's germline CDR1 is MNHEY and CDR2 SMNVEV (reference sequence). Trimming took 5 bases from V and 4 from J, leaving 20 bases between them. The CDR3 DNA follows: TGTGCCAGCAGTCCCGGGGGGGGGTGGTCCCCCTATGGCTACACCTTC. Residues: CASSPGGGWSPYGYTF.

The rearrangement joins TRBV5-1 to TRBJ1-2, with 11 bases that match TRBD1. Trimming at V came to 5 bases and at J to 8 bases, leaving 8 bases not matched to a gene. Germline-derived CDR1 and CDR2 are SGHRS and YFSETQ. The CDR3 runs 14 residues. Here the CDR3 reads CASRSGQGAIGYTF. The CDR3 nucleotides read TGCGCCAGCAGGTCCGGACAGGGGGCTATAGGCTACACCTTC.

V and J are TRBV19 and TRBJ1-6, with D maybe TRBD1 (5 bases). The CDR3 has 15 residues. Germline lookup yields CDR1 LNHDA and CDR2 SQIVND (reference sequence). Trimming shortened V by 3 bases and J by 9 bases, and 15 bases separated the two germline ends. The CDR3 here is CASSITGGAGSPLHF. In nucleotides, the CDR3 is TGTGCCAGTAGTATCACGGGTGGGGCTGGTTCACCCCTCCACTTT.